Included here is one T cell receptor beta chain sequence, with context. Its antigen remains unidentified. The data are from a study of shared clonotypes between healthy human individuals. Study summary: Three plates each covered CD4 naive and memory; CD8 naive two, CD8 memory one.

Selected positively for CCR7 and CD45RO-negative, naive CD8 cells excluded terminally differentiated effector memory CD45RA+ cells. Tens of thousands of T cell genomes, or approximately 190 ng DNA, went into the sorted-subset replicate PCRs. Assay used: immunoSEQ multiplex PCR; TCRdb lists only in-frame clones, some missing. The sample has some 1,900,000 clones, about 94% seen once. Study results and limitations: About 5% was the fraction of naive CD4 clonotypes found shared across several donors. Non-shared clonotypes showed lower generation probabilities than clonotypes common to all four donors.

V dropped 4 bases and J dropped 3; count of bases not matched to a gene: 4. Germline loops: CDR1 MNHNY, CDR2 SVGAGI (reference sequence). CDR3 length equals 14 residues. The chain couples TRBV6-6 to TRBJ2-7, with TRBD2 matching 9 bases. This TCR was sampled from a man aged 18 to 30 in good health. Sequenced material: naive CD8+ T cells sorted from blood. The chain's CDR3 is CASSLAGDSYEQYF. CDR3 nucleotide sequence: TGTGCCAGCAGTTTAGCGGGAGATAGCTACGAGCAGTACTTC.